This T cell receptor (beta chain) is drawn from a study of T cells in Graves' hyperthyroidism and ophthalmopathy. The sample holds many counts of this clonotype. What it recognizes is unknown. Study results and limitations: A median around 5.9 months before onset, the model predicted ophthalmopathy.

Exclusion of patients followed from uncontrolled infection, other autoimmune disease, pregnancy or lactation. Thyroid ultrasound, orbital computed tomography, clinical symptoms, and serum thyroxine and TRAb underpinned diagnoses. Amplified regions were TCR beta CDR3 sequences from RNA transcripts. An initial round of RT-PCR targeting the TCR CDR3 relied on the HTBI primer set. Each CDR3 protein is one row after TCRdb ran MiXCR on the multiplex PCR reads. The sample yields some 800,000 distinct CDR3 sequences, 38% seen once. Sequencing was carried out using blood. This TCR came from a man in his late teens or twenties with Graves' hyperthyroidism.

CDR3 nucleotides: TGTGCCAGCGGCCTCGGTAACGAGCAGTACTTC. Amino acids: CASGLGNEQYF. The gene calls are TRBV11-2 and TRBJ2-7; no reliable D call. CDR3 length: 11 amino acids. The germline gives CDR1 SGHAT, CDR2 FQNNGV. Trimming took 8 bases from V and 5 from J, leaving 10 bases between them.